This T cell receptor (beta chain) was sequenced for a study of metastatic and nonmetastatic thyroid tumors. Per germline, CDR1 SGHAT and CDR2 FQNNGV. Trimming left V 5 bases short and J 4 bases short, with 16 bases between. This CDR3 contains 15 residues. Treatment of any kind had been given to no patient before thyroid surgery. This clone was seen repeatedly, ten times or more. TCRdb re-analyzed the PCR reads through MiXCR. The sample has roughly 38,000 clones; approximately 20% are singletons. The V and J genes are TRBV11-2 and TRBJ2-3; D might be TRBD1 or TRBD2, each matching 5 bases. The sequenced sample was blood. This TCR was sampled from a female donor with papillary thyroid cancer or a benign thyroid nodule (not recorded which). Some clones in this sample may be carry-over from other donors' samples. The CDR3 nucleotides read TGTGCCAGCAGCGGGTGGGGGTCGGACCCAGATACGCAGTATTTT. Amino acid sequence: CASSGWGSDPDTQYF.